Here is one TCR beta chain with its context. Its antigen remains unknown. The record originates from a study of T-cell reconstitution after alpha-beta-depleted transplantation in children. Overall study results and limits: TCRbeta diversity was high at day 60 in some patients (a result of surviving recipient T cells and thymic progenitors).

The CDR3 has 15 amino acids. CDR1 SGHRS and CDR2 YFSETQ come from the germline V gene. The V gene lost 0 bases and the J gene lost 4 bases, with 12 bases spanning the gap. Preparation of the TCRbeta library involved a method that used unique molecular identifiers. One entry per CDR3 protein, called by TCRdb with MiXCR from the PCR reads. The sample yields about 130,000 distinct CDR3 sequences, roughly 10% seen once. The sequencing used PBMCs, mostly from graft donor cells, collected 180 days after TCRalphabeta/CD19-depleted stem cell transplant. The clonotype originates from a girl under three years old who had a stem cell transplant for combined immunodeficiency, so the T cells may come from the graft donor. The chain joins TRBV5-1 to TRBJ2-3, with a possible D match to TRBD1 (5 bases). This chain's CDR3 is CASSLAGARPDTQYF. Written as DNA, the CDR3 is TGCGCCAGCAGCTTGGCTGGGGCTCGCCCAGATACGCAGTATTTT.